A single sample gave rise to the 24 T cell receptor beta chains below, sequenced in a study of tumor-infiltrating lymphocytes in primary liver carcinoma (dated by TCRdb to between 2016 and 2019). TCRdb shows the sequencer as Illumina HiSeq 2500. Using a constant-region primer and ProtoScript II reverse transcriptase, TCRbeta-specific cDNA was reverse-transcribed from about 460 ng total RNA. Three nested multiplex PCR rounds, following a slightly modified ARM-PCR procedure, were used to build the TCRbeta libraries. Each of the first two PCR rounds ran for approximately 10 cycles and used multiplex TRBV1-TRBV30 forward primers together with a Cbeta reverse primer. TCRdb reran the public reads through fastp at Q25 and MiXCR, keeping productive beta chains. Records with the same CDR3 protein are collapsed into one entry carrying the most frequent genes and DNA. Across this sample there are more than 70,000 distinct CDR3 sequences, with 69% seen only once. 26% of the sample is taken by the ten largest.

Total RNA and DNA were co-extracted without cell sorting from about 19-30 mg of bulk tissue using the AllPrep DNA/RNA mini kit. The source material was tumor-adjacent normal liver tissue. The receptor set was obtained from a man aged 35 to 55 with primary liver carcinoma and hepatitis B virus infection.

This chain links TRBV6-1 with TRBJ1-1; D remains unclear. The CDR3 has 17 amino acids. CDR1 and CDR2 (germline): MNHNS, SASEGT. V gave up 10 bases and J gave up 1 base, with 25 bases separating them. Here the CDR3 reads CANTRGEQVATNTEAFF. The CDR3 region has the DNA TGTGCCAACACTCGGGGTGAGCAGGTAGCTACGAACACTGAAGCTTTCTTT.

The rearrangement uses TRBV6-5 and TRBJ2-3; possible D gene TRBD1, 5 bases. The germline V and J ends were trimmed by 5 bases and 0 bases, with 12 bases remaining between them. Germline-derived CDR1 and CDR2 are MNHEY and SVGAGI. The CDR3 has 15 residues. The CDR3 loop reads CASSPLGLSTDTQYF. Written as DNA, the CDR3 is TGTGCCAGCAGTCCCCTGGGGCTGAGCACAGATACGCAGTATTTT.

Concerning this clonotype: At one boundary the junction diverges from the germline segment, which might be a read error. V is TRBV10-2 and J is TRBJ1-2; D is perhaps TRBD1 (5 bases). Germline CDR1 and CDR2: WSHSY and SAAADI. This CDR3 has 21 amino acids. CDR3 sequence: CTSSEGLVSGGTRSLGYGYTF. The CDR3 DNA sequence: TGCACCAGCAGTGAGGGCTTAGTGTCGGGGGGTACCCGAAGTTTGGGTTATGGCTACACCTTC.

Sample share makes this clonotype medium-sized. CDR3 protein: CASSQDLGDTIYF. The CDR3 nucleotides read TGCGCCAGCAGCCAAGATCTCGGAGACACCATATATTTT. The chain has TRBV4-1 and TRBJ1-3; no clear D gene. CDR1 MGHRA and CDR2 YSYEKL come from the germline V gene. V was trimmed by 0 bases and J by 8 bases, leaving 8 bases between them. The CDR3 sequence is 13 residues long.

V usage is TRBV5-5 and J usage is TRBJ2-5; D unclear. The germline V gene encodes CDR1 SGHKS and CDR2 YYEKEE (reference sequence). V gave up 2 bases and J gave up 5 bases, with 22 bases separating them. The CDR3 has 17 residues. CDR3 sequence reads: CASSFRPRGNLGETQYF. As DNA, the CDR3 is TGTGCCAGCAGCTTTCGACCACGAGGAAACCTGGGTGAGACCCAGTACTTC.

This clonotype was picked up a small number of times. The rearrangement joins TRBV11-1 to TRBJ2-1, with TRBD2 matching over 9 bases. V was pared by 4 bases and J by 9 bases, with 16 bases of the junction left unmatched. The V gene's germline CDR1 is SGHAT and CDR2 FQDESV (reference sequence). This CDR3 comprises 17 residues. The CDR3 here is CASSSPPGGRAFGEQFF. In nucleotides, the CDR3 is TGTGCCAGCAGCTCCCCTCCTGGCGGGAGGGCCTTTGGTGAGCAGTTCTTC. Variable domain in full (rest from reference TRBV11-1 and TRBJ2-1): EAEVAQSPRYKITEKSQAVAFWCDPISGHATLYWYRQILGQGPELLVQFQDESVVDDSQLPKDRFSAERLKGVDSTLKIQPAELGDSAMYLCASSSPPGGRAFGEQFFGPGTRLTVL.

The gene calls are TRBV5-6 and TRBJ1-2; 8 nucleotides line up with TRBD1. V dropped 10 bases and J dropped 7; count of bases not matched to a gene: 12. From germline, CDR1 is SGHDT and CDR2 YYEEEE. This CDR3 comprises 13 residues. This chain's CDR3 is CACYLVGTGGYTF. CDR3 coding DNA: TGTGCCTGCTACTTGGTTGGGACAGGTGGCTACACCTTC.

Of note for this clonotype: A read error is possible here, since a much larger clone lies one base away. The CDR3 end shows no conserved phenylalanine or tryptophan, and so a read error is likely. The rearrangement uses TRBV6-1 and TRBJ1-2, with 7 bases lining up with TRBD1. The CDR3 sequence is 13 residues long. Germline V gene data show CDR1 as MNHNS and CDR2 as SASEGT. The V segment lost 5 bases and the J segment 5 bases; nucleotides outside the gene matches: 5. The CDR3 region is CASSTGQSYGYTS. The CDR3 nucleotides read TGTGCCAGCAGTACGGGACAGTCATATGGCTACACCTCC.

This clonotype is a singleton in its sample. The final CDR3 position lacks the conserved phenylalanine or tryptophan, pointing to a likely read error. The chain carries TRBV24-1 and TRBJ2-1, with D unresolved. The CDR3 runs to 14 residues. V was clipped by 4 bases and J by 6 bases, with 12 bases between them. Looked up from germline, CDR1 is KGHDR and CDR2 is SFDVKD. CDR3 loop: CATSDPPRTNEQFL. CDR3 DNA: TGTGCCACCAGTGACCCGCCCAGGACCAATGAGCAGTTCCTC.

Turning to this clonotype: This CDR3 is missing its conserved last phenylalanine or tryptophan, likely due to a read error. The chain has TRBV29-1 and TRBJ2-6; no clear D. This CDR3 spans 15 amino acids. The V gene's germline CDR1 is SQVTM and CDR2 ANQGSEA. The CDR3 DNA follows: TGCAGTGTTAAATTGGCAAACTCTGGGGCCAACGTCCTGACTTGC. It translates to CSVKLANSGANVLTC.

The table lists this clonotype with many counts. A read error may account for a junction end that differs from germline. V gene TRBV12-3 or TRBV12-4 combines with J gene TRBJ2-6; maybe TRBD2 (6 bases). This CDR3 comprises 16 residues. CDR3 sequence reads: CASSFLSGTGANILTF. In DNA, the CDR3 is TGTGCCAGCAGTTTTTTATCGGGGACTGGGGCCAACATCCTGACTTTC.

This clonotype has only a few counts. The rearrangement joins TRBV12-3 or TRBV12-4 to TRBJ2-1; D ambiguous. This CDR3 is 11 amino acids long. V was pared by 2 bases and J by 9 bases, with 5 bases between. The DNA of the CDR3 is TGTGCCAGCAGTTTAATGGTTGAGCAGTTCTTC. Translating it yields CASSLMVEQFF.

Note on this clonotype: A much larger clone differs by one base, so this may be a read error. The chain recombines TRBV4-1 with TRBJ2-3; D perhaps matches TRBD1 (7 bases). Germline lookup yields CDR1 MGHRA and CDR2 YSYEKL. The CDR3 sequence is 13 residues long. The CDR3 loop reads CVSSQEYQGGPHF. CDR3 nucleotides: TGCGTCAGCAGCCAAGAATACCAGGGGGGACCCCATTTT.

CDR3 DNA: TGTGACAGTAGACCTGGACCCGCTGAAGCTTTCTTT. Its translation: CDSRPGPAEAFF. The genes are TRBV12-3 or TRBV12-4 and TRBJ1-1; D not certain. There are 12 residues in the CDR3.

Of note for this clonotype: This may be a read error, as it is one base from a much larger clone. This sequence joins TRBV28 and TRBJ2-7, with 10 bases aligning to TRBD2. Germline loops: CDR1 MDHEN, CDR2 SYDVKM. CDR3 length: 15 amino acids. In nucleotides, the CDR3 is TGTGACAGCAGTTTGTTTAGCGGGAGGCGCTACGAGCAGTACTTC. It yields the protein CDSSLFSGRRYEQYF.

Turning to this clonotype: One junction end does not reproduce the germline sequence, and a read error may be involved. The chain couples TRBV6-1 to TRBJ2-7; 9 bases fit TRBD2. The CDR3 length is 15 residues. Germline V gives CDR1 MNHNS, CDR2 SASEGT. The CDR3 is CAGSSRLAELYEQYF. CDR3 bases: TGTGCCGGCAGTTCTAGACTAGCGGAACTGTACGAGCAGTACTTC.

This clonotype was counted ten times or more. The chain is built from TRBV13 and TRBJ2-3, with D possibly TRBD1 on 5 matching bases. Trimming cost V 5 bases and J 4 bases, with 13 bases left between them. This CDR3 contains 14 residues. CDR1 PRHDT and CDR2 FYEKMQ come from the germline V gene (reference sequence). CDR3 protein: CASSTRVISDTQYF. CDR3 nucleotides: TGTGCCAGCAGCACCAGGGTTATTTCAGATACGCAGTATTTT.

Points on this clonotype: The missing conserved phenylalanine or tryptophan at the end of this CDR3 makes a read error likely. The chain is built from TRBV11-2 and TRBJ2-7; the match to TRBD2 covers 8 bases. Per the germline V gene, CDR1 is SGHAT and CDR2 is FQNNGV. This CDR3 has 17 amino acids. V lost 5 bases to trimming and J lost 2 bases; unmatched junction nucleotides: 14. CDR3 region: CASSKRLAGFLAYEQYL. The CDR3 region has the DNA TGTGCCAGCAGCAAGAGGCTAGCGGGTTTCTTGGCCTACGAGCAGTACCTC.

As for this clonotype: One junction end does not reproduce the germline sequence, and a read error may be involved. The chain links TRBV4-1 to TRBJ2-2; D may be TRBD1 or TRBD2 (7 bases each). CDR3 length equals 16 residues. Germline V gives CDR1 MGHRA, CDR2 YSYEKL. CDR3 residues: CASSQEAQGGHGELFF. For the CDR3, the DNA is TGCGCCAGCAGCCAAGAGGCCCAGGGGGGGCACGGGGAGCTCTTTTTT.

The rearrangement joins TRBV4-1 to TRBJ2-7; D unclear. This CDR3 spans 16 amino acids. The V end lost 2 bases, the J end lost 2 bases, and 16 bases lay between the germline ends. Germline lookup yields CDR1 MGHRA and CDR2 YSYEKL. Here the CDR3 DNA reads TGCGCCAGCAGCCAAATGTCGGAGAGCAATGCCTACGAGCAGTACTTC. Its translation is CASSQMSESNAYEQYF.

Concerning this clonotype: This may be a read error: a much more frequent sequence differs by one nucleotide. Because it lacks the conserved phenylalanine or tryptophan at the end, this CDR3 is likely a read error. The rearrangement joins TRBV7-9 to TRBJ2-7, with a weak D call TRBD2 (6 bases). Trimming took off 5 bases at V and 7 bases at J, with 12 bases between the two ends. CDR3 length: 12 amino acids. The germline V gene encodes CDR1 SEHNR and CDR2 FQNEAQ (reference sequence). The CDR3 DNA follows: TGTGCCAGCAGCCTCGGGCTAGCGGAGCAGTACTCC. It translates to CASSLGLAEQYS.

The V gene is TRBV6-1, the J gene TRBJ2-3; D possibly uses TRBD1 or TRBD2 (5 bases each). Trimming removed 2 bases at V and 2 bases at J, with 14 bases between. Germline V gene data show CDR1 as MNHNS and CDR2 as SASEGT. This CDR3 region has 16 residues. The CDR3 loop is CASSELGGHYTDTQYF. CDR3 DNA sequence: TGTGCCAGCAGTGAATTAGGAGGACACTACACAGATACGCAGTATTTT.

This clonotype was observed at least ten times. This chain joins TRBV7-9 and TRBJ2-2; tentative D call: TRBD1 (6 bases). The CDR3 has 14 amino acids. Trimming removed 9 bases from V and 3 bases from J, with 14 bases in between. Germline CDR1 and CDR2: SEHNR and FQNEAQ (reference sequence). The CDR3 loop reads CASISRGHTGELFF. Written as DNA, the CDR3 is TGTGCCAGTATCAGCAGGGGCCACACCGGGGAGCTGTTTTTT.

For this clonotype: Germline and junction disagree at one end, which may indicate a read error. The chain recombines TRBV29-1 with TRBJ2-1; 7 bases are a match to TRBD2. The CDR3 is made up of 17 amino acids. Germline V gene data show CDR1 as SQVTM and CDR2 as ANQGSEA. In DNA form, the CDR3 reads TGCAGCATTGAAGGTGGGAGGGGTGGAGGCTCCCACAATGAGCAGTTCTTC. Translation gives CSIEGGRGGGSHNEQFF.